These 26 T cell receptor beta chains were sequenced from one sample in a study of blood T cell repertoires in COVID-19. Data came from immunoSEQ multiplex PCR; TCRdb stores just in-frame clones and leaves some out. The data show about 120,000 clones, with around 85% seen just once and approximately 5% held by the top ten. The sequencing sample was made of peripheral blood. All receptors come from an older woman with COVID-19, enrolled during active disease.

V is TRBV18 and J is TRBJ1-1; possible D gene TRBD1, 6 bases. With 2 bases removed from V and 4 bases from J, the gap between germline ends came to 8 bases. This CDR3 is 13 amino acids long. Germline CDR1 and CDR2: KGHSH and LQKENI. The CDR3 region is CASSPGGSTEAFF. CDR3 in DNA: TGTGCCAGCTCACCAGGGGGCAGCACTGAAGCTTTCTTT.

V gene TRBV5-1 combines with J gene TRBJ2-5; TRBD2 agrees at 8 bases. Losses at the gene ends were 3 bases for V and 5 bases for J; bases not matched to a gene: 3. Germline V gene data show CDR1 as SGHRS and CDR2 as YFSETQ. The CDR3 extends over 13 amino acids. The chain's CDR3 is CASSSPGGETQYF. CDR3 nucleotides: TGCGCCAGCAGCTCTCCGGGAGGGGAGACCCAGTACTTC.

This clone was seen more than once but under ten times. The genes are TRBV6-2 or TRBV6-3 and TRBJ1-2, with a possible D match to TRBD1 (5 bases). Germline assignment: CDR1 MNHEY and CDR2 SVGEGT. The CDR3 has 15 amino acids. V was clipped by 0 bases and J by 8 bases, with 16 bases between them. This chain's CDR3 is CASSYSRGSMGGYTF. In DNA form, the CDR3 reads TGTGCCAGCAGTTACTCTAGGGGTTCGATGGGAGGCTACACCTTC.

About this clone itself: Other nucleotide sequences in the sample specify the same CDR3. The chain carries TRBV5-6 and TRBJ1-2; weak D call: TRBD1 (5 bases). Deletions cut 4 bases from V and 2 bases from J, with 9 bases between. There are 13 residues in the CDR3. Looked up from germline, CDR1 is SGHDT and CDR2 is YYEEEE. DNA of the CDR3: TGTGCCAGCAGCCCCGGACAAAACTATGGCTACACCTTC. Translating gives CASSPGQNYGYTF.

The chain recombines TRBV6-5 with TRBJ2-3, with D perhaps matching TRBD2 (6 bases). The CDR3 sequence is 15 residues long. The germline CDR1 and CDR2 sequences are MNHEY and SVGAGI. Trimming removed 6 bases from V and 6 bases from J, with 19 bases in between. In nucleotides, the CDR3 is TGTGCCAGCAGCCCCGGGACTTTGAGGCCGGATACGCAGTATTTT. The encoded protein is CASSPGTLRPDTQYF.

The V call is TRBV25-1, the J call TRBJ1-5; the D is unclear. The CDR3 contains 15 residues. V lost 1 base and J lost 5, with 12 bases in between. CDR1 is MGHDK and CDR2 is SYGVNS in the germline V gene. The chain's CDR3 is CASSELGGGHQPQHF. CDR3 DNA: TGTGCCAGCAGTGAATTAGGTGGCGGGCATCAGCCCCAGCATTTT.

Note on this clone: This could be a read error, since a much larger clone is one nucleotide away. The chain recombines TRBV7-2 with TRBJ1-1; D ambiguous. CDR3 length: 13 amino acids. Germline V lookup: CDR1 SGHTA, CDR2 FQGNSA. Trimming pared 2 bases from V and 1 base from J, leaving 5 bases between. The CDR3 DNA reads TGTGCCAGCAGCTTAACCGGGAACACTGAAGCTTTCTTT. It encodes CASSLTGNTEAFF.

In this sample, this clone turned up a few times. The chain has TRBV5-1 and TRBJ2-7; 13 bases are a match to TRBD2. The junction had 5 bases not matched to a gene; V was cut back by 4 bases and J by 1 base. The CDR3 sequence is 16 residues long. Germline CDR1 reads SGHRS; CDR2 reads YFSETQ. CDR3 in amino acids: CASSPGLAGVSYEQYF. CDR3 coding DNA: TGCGCCAGCAGCCCAGGACTAGCGGGGGTGTCCTACGAGCAGTACTTC. The complete variable domain, with remaining parts taken from reference TRBV5-1 and TRBJ2-7, reads KAGVTQTPRYLIKTRGQQVTLSCSPISGHRSVSWYQQTPGQGLQFLFEYFSETQRNKGNFPGRFSGRQFSNSRSEMNVSTLELGDSALYLCASSPGLAGVSYEQYFGPGTRLTVT.

This chain links TRBV19 with TRBJ2-5; the match to TRBD1 covers 7 bases. Germline lookup yields CDR1 LNHDA and CDR2 SQIVND (reference sequence). V lost 6 bases to trimming and J lost 1 base; unmatched junction nucleotides: 5. The length of the CDR3 is 14 residues. The CDR3 DNA is TGTGCCAGTAGCATCCAGGGGGTCCAAGAGACCCAGTACTTC. Translation: CASSIQGVQETQYF. The variable domain in full, completed from reference TRBV19 and TRBJ2-5, reads DGGITQSPKYLFRKEGQNVTLSCEQNLNHDAMYWYRQDPGQGLRLIYYSQIVNDFQKGDIAEGYSVSREKKESFPLTVTSAQKNPTAFYLCASSIQGVQETQYFGPGTRLLVL.

The rearrangement links TRBV27 to TRBJ1-2; 8 positions match TRBD1. V dropped 6 bases and J dropped 1; count of bases not matched to a gene: 7. CDR1 is MNHEY and CDR2 is SMNVEV in the germline V gene (reference sequence). The CDR3 length is 15 residues. The CDR3 sequence is CASRVTGGNNYGYTF. CDR3 sequence (DNA): TGTGCCAGCAGAGTAACAGGGGGTAATAACTATGGCTACACCTTC.

The V and J genes are TRBV30 and TRBJ1-1; D ambiguous. Between the trimmed V and J ends, which lost 8 bases and 4 bases, there was a span of 11 bases. Per germline, CDR1 GTSNPN and CDR2 SVGIG (reference sequence). The CDR3 is made up of 11 amino acids. CDR3 in amino acids: CAGKGGTEAFF. CDR3 DNA sequence: TGTGCCGGTAAGGGAGGCACTGAAGCTTTCTTT. The variable domain in full, with the rest retrieved from reference TRBV30 and TRBJ1-1, is SQTIHQWPATLVQPVGSPLSLECTVEGTSNPNLYWYRQAAGRGLQLLFYSVGIGQISSEVPQNLSASRPQDRQFILSSKKLLLSDSGFYLCAGKGGTEAFFGQGTRLTVV.

This chain links TRBV11-2 with TRBJ1-3; TRBD1 aligns across 7 bases. Per germline, CDR1 SGHAT and CDR2 FQNNGV. The CDR3 extends over 14 amino acids. Germline trimming cut 4 bases from V and 13 bases from J; bases unmatched to any gene: 13. As DNA, the CDR3 is TGTGCCAGCAGCTCAACCCCGACAGGGTGGAAGATATATTTT. This codes for CASSSTPTGWKIYF.

J is TRBJ2-2 and V is TRBV6-5, with TRBD2 as a possible D gene (6 bases). V dropped 6 bases and J dropped 7 bases, with 12 bases sitting between them. The CDR3 has 13 amino acids. CDR1 is MNHEY and CDR2 is SVGAGI in the germline V gene. The CDR3 here is CASRTTGGGELFF. The CDR3 coding sequence is TGTGCCAGCAGAACAACCGGGGGCGGGGAGCTGTTTTTT.

V is TRBV6-5 and J is TRBJ2-7, with 9 bases that match TRBD1. There are 14 residues in the CDR3. The J segment lost 2 bases and the V segment lost 6 bases, leaving 5 bases of the junction unmatched. Per the germline V gene, CDR1 is MNHEY and CDR2 is SVGAGI. The CDR3 sequence is CASSAGTGPYEQYF. DNA of the CDR3: TGTGCCAGCAGCGCCGGGACAGGGCCCTACGAGCAGTACTTC.

This rearrangement joins TRBV5-4 to TRBJ1-2; TRBD1 matches 8 bases. CDR3 length equals 14 residues. Trimming cost V 2 bases and J 3 bases; bases outside gene matches: 3. Germline values: CDR1 SGHNT, CDR2 YYREEE (reference sequence). The CDR3: CASSLNRGDYGYTF. CDR3 nucleotide sequence: TGTGCCAGCAGCTTAAACAGGGGGGACTATGGCTACACCTTC.

The J gene is TRBJ1-1, the V gene TRBV7-3; D call uncertain. Deletions cut 3 bases from V and 7 bases from J, with 15 bases between. There are 14 residues in the CDR3. Germline lookup yields CDR1 SGHTA and CDR2 FQGTGA. CDR3 nucleotide sequence: TGTGCCAGCAGCTTCCCCACTCCCCGGGGTGAAGCTTTCTTT. Its protein product is CASSFPTPRGEAFF.

The chain carries TRBV4-1 and TRBJ2-3; TRBD2 might be the D (6 bases). V was trimmed by 8 bases and J by 4 bases, leaving 16 bases between them. Germline V gene data show CDR1 as MGHRA and CDR2 as YSYEKL. The CDR3 has 14 residues. CDR3 amino acids: CASAGTLGPDTQYF. CDR3 in DNA: TGCGCCAGCGCCGGGACTTTGGGCCCAGATACGCAGTATTTT.

This chain links TRBV19 with TRBJ1-5, with 7 positions matching TRBD1. The ends lost 4 bases at V and 0 bases at J; junction bases unmatched: 3. The CDR3 covers 15 residues. Germline V gene lookup returns CDR1 LNHDA and CDR2 SQIVND (reference sequence). CDR3 DNA sequence: TGTGCCAGTAGTAGGACAGGTTTTAGCAATCAGCCCCAGCATTTT. Amino acid sequence: CASSRTGFSNQPQHF.

The V gene is TRBV4-3, the J gene TRBJ1-5, with D perhaps matching TRBD1 (5 bases). The CDR3 spans 16 residues. Trimming removed 0 bases from V and 3 bases from J, with 12 bases in between. Germline V gene lookup returns CDR1 LGHNA and CDR2 YSLEER. CDR3 sequence: CASSQEKSDNNQPQHF. DNA for the CDR3: TGCGCCAGCAGCCAAGAGAAGTCGGACAACAATCAGCCCCAGCATTTT.

This chain joins TRBV5-3 and TRBJ1-2, with 8 bases aligning to TRBD1. TRBV5-3 belongs to the ORF category, with a function that is uncertain. The CDR3 contains 14 residues. With V trimmed by 0 bases and J by 6 bases, 4 bases remained unmatched. The CDR3 sequence is CARSLEGQGNGYTF. The DNA for the CDR3 is TGTGCCAGAAGCTTGGAAGGACAGGGTAATGGCTACACCTTC.

The rearrangement uses TRBV5-1 and TRBJ1-4, with no clear D. Germline V gene sequence: CDR1 SGHRS, CDR2 YFSETQ. The V end was cut by 4 bases, the J end by 0 bases, with 10 bases between. The CDR3 runs 15 residues. CDR3 sequence reads: CASSVIDATNEKLFF. The CDR3 nucleotides are TGCGCCAGCAGCGTTATAGATGCAACTAATGAAAAACTGTTTTTT.

A single count supports this clone. The chain couples TRBV7-9 to TRBJ2-6; 7 nucleotides align to TRBD1. Trimming took 1 base from V and 1 from J; bases not matched to a gene: 4. Germline V gives CDR1 SEHNR, CDR2 FQNEAQ (reference sequence). The CDR3 spans 17 residues. CDR3 DNA sequence: TGTGCCAGCAGCTTAGAAAGGGGGCTATCTGGGGCCAACGTCCTGACTTTC. Residues: CASSLERGLSGANVLTF.

This clone was detected once. The J gene is TRBJ2-7, the V gene TRBV23-1, with D possibly being TRBD1 (6 bases). TRBV23-1 is annotated as an ORF whose role is uncertain. The CDR3 has 17 residues. V lost 0 bases and J 0 bases, leaving 15 bases between the germline ends. CDR3 DNA sequence: TGCGCCAGCAGTCAATCCCCGGACAGTAAAAGCTCCTACGAGCAGTACTTC. Translation gives CASSQSPDSKSSYEQYF.

The rearrangement joins TRBV19 to TRBJ1-2; the D gene is possibly TRBD1 (6 bases). Germline loops: CDR1 LNHDA, CDR2 SQIVND (reference sequence). V was cut by 4 bases and J by 8 bases, with 17 bases left in between. This CDR3 contains 14 residues. CDR3 DNA sequence: TGTGCCAGTAGTAGGAGCCGGGGGGCGCTGGGCTACACCTTC. Translated: CASSRSRGALGYTF. The full variable domain, in which reference TRBV19 and TRBJ1-2 provide the parts outside the CDR3, is DGGITQSPKYLFRKEGQNVTLSCEQNLNHDAMYWYRQDPGQGLRLIYYSQIVNDFQKGDIAEGYSVSREKKESFPLTVTSAQKNPTAFYLCASSRSRGALGYTFGSGTRLTVV.

CDR3 region: CASSQDRGRYNSPLHF. The CDR3 DNA reads as TGCGCCAGCAGCCAAGACAGGGGGAGGTATAATTCACCCCTCCACTTT. The rearrangement uses TRBV4-3 and TRBJ1-6; TRBD1 aligns across 7 bases. CDR1 is LGHNA and CDR2 is YSLEER in the germline V gene. The CDR3 loop spans 16 amino acids. V was pared by 0 bases and J by 4 bases, with 3 bases of the junction left unmatched.

DNA of the CDR3: TGTGCCAGCAGTCCCGCCGACAGGGCTGGAAACACCATATATTTT. Protein product: CASSPADRAGNTIYF. This chain links TRBV6-6 with TRBJ1-3, with TRBD1 identical over 7 bases. J gave up 2 bases and V 5 bases, and 6 bases lay outside the gene matches. This CDR3 has 15 amino acids. Germline CDR1 is MNHNY and CDR2 is SVGAGI (reference sequence).